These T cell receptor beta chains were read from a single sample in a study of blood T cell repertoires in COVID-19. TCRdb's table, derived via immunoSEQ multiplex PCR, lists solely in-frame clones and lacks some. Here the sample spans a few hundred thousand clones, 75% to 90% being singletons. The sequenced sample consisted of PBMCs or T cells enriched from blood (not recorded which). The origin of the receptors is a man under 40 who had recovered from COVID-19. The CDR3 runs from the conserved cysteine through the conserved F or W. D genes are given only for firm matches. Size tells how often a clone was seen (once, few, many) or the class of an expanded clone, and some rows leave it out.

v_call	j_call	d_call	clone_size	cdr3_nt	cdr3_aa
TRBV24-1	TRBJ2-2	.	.	TGTGCCACCAGGGGAGGTGGAGGGGAGCTGTTTTTT	CATRGGGGELFF
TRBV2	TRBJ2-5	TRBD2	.	TGTGCCAGCAGTGAAAGGACTAGCGGGGACGAGACCCAGTACTTC	CASSERTSGDETQYF
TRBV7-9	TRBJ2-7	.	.	TGTGCCAGCAGCTTAAGAGGGTCGGGGAAATTCACCTACGAGCAGTACTTC	CASSLRGSGKFTYEQYF
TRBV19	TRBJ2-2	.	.	TGTGCCAGTAGTATACCAGGGATGAACACCGGGGAGCTGTTTTTT	CASSIPGMNTGELFF
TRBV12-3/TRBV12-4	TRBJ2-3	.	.	TGTGCCAGCAGCCCCCGGGGATCAGATACGCAGTATTTT	CASSPRGSDTQYF
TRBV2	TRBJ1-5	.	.	TGTGCCAGCAGCAAGTTAGGCTTAACTAGGCAGCCCCAGCATTTT	CASSKLGLTRQPQHF
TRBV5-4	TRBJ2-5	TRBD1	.	TGTGCCAGCAGCCGGGGACAGGGAAAGACCCAGTACTTC	CASSRGQGKTQYF
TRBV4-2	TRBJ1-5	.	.	TGTGCCAGCAGCCAAGAAGGGGATAGCAATCAGCCCCAGCATTTT	CASSQEGDSNQPQHF
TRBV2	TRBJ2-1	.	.	TGTGCCAGCAGAGCTTCGGGGGACTGGGGTAATGAGCAGTTCTTC	CASRASGDWGNEQFF
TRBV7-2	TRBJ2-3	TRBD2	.	TGTGCCAGCACCACCGGGGGGGTCCAAGATACGCAGTATTTT	CASTTGGVQDTQYF
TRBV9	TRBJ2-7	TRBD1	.	TGTGCCAGCAGCCCACGACAGGGAAGCTCCTACGAGCAGTACTTC	CASSPRQGSSYEQYF
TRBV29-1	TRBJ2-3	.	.	TGCAGCGTTTGGGAGCTCACAGATACGCAGTATTTT	CSVWELTDTQYF
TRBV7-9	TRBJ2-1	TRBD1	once	TGTGCCAGCAGCCTCAGGACAGGGTCCTACAATGAGCAGTTCTTC	CASSLRTGSYNEQFF
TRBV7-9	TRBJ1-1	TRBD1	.	TGTGCCAGCAGCTTAGCAAGACAGGGCGGAAGCACTGAAGCTTTCTTT	CASSLARQGGSTEAFF
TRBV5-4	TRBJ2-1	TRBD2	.	TGTGCCAGCAGCTTTCCTAGCGGGGGGAATGAGCAGTTCTTC	CASSFPSGGNEQFF
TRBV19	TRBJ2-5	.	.	TGTGCCAGTAGTCCAGGGGAGACCCAGTACTTC	CASSPGETQYF
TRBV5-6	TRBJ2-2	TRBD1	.	TGTGCCAGCAGCTCCCGAGGGGGGACAGGGGTCACCGGGGAGCTGTTTTTT	CASSSRGGTGVTGELFF
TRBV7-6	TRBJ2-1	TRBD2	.	TGTGCCAGCAGCTTACAAGCGGGAGTGAACGGTGAGCAGTTCTTC	CASSLQAGVNGEQFF
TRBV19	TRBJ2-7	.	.	TGTGCCAGTAGCCCTCTCGACAGCGTCTCCTACGAGCAGTACTTC	CASSPLDSVSYEQYF
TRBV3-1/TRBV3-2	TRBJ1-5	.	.	TGTGCCAGCAGCCGAAAACAGGATAATCAGCCCCAGCATTTT	CASSRKQDNQPQHF
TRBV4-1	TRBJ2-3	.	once	TGCGCCAGCAGCCAAGTGAGAAGTAGCACAGATACGCAGTATTTT	CASSQVRSSTDTQYF
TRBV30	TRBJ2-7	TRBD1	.	TGTGCCTGGAGTGCAGGGGGCGCGGGGGAGCAGTACTTC	CAWSAGGAGEQYF
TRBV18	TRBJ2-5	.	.	TGTGCCAGCTCCGACGCGGCACCCCCGTACCAAGAGACCCAGTACTTC	CASSDAAPPYQETQYF
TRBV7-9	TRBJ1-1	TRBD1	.	TGTGCCAGCAGCTTGGGGGACAGTGAAGCTTTCTTT	CASSLGDSEAFF
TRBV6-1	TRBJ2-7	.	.	TGTGCCAGCAGTGAAAGACAGACCTACGAGCAGTACTTC	CASSERQTYEQYF
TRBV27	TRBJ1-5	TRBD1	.	TGTGCCAGCAGTTTTTCGGGACAGGGGCTCTACCTGGGGCCCCAGCATTTT	CASSFSGQGLYLGPQHF
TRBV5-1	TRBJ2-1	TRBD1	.	TGCGCCAGCAGCTACCCCGGGGACAGGGGGCCAAGCAATGAGCAGTTCTTC	CASSYPGDRGPSNEQFF
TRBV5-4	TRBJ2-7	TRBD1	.	TGTGCCAGCAGCCACGACAGGGACTACGAGCAGTACTTC	CASSHDRDYEQYF
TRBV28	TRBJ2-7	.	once	TGTGCCAGGTTCAGGGAAGGTGGCTACGAGCAGTACTTC	CARFREGGYEQYF
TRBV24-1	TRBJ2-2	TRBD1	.	TGTGCCACCAGTGACCCGGGACAGTATAACACCGGGGAGCTGTTTTTT	CATSDPGQYNTGELFF
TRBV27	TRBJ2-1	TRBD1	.	TGTGCCAGCAGACCGGACAGGGTTGGATATGAGCAGTTCTTC	CASRPDRVGYEQFF
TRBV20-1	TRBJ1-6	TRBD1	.	TGCAGTGCTAGTTGGACAGGAGATAACTATAATTCACCCCTCCACTTT	CSASWTGDNYNSPLHF
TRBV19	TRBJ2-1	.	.	TGTGCCAGTATCACAGCCTACAATGAGCAGTTCTTC	CASITAYNEQFF
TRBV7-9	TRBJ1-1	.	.	TGTGCCAGCAGCTTATCACCCTTGACAGGTAGGCAATTGAACACTGAAGCTTTCTTT	CASSLSPLTGRQLNTEAFF
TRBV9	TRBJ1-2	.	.	TGTGCCAGCAGCGCAAATGCCGGGACTGCGTATGGCTACACCTTC	CASSANAGTAYGYTF
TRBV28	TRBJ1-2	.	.	TGTGCCAGCAGTTTATTAGGGGATCTCTATGGCTACACCTTC	CASSLLGDLYGYTF
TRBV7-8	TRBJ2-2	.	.	TGTGCCAGCAGCCCGGTGGGGGGACAGCTAAACACCGGGGAGCTGTTTTTT	CASSPVGGQLNTGELFF
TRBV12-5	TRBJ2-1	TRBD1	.	TGTGCTAGTGGTTTGGAGCGGACAGGGGGCCATGAGCAGTTCTTC	CASGLERTGGHEQFF
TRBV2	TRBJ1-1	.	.	TGTGCCAGCAGTGAAGCGCGCGTAGTAACAGAAAAAAACACTGAAGCTTTCTTT	CASSEARVVTEKNTEAFF
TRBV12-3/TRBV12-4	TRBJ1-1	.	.	TGTGCCAGCAGCGCGGCGGGGAGTACTGAAGCTTTCTTT	CASSAAGSTEAFF
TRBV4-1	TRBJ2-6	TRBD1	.	TGCGCCAGCAGCCATCCGACAGGGGTGCAGTCTGGGGCCAACGTCCTGACTTTC	CASSHPTGVQSGANVLTF
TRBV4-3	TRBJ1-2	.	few	TGCGCCAGCAGCCAAGATCTCGGAGCCGTTTGGGTTGGCTACACCTTC	CASSQDLGAVWVGYTF
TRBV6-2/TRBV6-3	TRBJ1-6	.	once	TGTGCCAGCAGTCCGACAGGAGAACTATCACCCCTCCACTTT	CASSPTGELSPLHF
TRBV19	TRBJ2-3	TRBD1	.	TGTGCCAGTAGTATTTCGGGACAGGGGGTCCCAGATACGCAGTATTTT	CASSISGQGVPDTQYF
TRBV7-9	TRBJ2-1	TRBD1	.	TGTGCCAGCAGCACGTTGGGACAGGGAAACAATGAGCAGTTCTTC	CASSTLGQGNNEQFF
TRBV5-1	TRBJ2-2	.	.	TGCGCCAGCAGCTTGTTGGGACTGGCGAACACCGGGGAGCTGTTTTTT	CASSLLGLANTGELFF
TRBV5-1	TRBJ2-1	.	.	TGCGCCAGCAGCCGTGGTAGCGGTCCTAGTAATGAGCAGTTCTTC	CASSRGSGPSNEQFF
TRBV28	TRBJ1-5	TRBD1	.	TGTGCCACCGAAACAGGGGGCACTGGCAATCAGCCCCAGCATTTT	CATETGGTGNQPQHF
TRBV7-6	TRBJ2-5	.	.	TGTGCCAGCAGCTTAGCACAGTTCCAAGAGACCCAGTACTTC	CASSLAQFQETQYF
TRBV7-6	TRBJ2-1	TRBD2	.	TGTGCCAGCAGCTTAGGACTAGCGGGAGGGGTGAACAATGAGCAGTTCTTC	CASSLGLAGGVNNEQFF
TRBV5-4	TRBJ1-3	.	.	TGTGCCAGCAGCCAGCAGGGGACTGGAAACACCATATATTTT	CASSQQGTGNTIYF
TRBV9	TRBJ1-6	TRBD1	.	TGTGCCAGCAGCGTAGATAACAGGGGGCTTTCACCCCTCCACTTT	CASSVDNRGLSPLHF
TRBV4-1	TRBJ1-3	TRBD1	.	TGCGCCAGCAGCCAGATACAACAGGGGACTGGAAACACCATATATTTT	CASSQIQQGTGNTIYF
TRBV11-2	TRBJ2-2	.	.	TGTGCCAGCAGATCTAGGGAGACCGGGGAGCTGTTTTTT	CASRSRETGELFF
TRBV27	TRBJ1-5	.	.	TGTGCCAGCAGTCTCTTCGGACAGCCCAATCAGCCCCAGCATTTT	CASSLFGQPNQPQHF